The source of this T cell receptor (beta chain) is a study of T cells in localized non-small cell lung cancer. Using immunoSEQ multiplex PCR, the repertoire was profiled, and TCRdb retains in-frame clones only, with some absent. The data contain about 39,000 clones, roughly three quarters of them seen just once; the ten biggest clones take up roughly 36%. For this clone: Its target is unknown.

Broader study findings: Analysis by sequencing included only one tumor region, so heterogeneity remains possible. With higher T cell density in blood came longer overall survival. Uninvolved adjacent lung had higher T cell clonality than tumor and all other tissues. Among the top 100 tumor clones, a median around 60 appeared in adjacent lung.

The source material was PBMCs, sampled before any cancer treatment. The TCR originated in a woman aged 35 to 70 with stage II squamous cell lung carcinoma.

The CDR3 spells CASKASLNTGELFF. For the CDR3, the DNA is TGTGCCAGCAAGGCTAGCTTGAACACCGGGGAGCTGTTTTTT. The chain uses TRBV27 and TRBJ2-2, with D perhaps matching TRBD2 (5 bases). CDR1 is MNHEY, CDR2 SMNVEV, per germline (reference sequence). Trimming removed 7 bases from V and 1 base from J, with 10 bases in between. The CDR3 is 14 amino acids.